This T cell receptor (beta chain) was recovered during a study of cytomegalovirus exposure and HLA in healthy donors (dated by TCRdb to 2017 to 2019). Describing the broader study: In an earlier analysis of 587 of the donors, approximately 260 Gb of sequence data and 117 million unique TCR beta sequences from roughly 200 million T cells were reported. An early release that covered fewer than 800 HLA-typed donors contained 250 to 350 gigabases of sequencing data and tens of millions of unique TCR sequences. Of the roughly 400 genotyped donors, 80% to 90% were placed in the genetic ancestry cluster associated with self-reported Caucasian donors. The study aimed to test whether cataloging public T cell receptors could reveal signatures of past pathogen exposure. The study used immunosequencing to profile the T cell repertoires of 666 subjects and linked those repertoires to cytomegalovirus serostatus. Besides the first cohort of 550 to 750 subjects, a separate validation cohort made up of 90 to 150 different subjects was used. The study combined high-throughput TCR immunosequencing, statistical association of individual TCRs with disease status, and machine learning to predict cytomegalovirus infection status. To study patterns of TCR occurrence, a later analysis re-analyzed previously published TCR beta repertoires from around 660 donors and added high-resolution HLA genotyping. The later analysis used no new phenotypic data to find candidate immune exposures, relying instead on TCR beta sequences and their occurrence across donors. An earlier analysis of roughly 580 of the donors used high-throughput TCR beta sequencing to judge whether each TCR beta V gene segment behaved as functional or pseudogenic. Donor age, sex, ethnicity and CMV serostatus were compiled alongside the repertoire data. Genome-wide SNP genotypes for about 55% of the 666 donors were used in a later genetic analysis, which treated that subset as a discovery cohort. Every repertoire in the discovery cohort had been generated on one and the same sequencing platform. Both class I and class II loci were covered by HLA typing, at four-digit resolution. The number of donors typed differed by locus, with about 629-630 for A, B, C, DRB1 and DQB1, more than 500 for DQA1, approximately 580 for DPA1, and some 440 for DPB1. Several DR-DQ haplotypes were handled as single units for association and clustering because linkage in the cohort was strong. Across approximately 400 genotyped donors of the cohort, an average of approximately 240,000 unique TCR beta nucleotide sequences per donor were sequenced, and roughly 20% of those sequences were non-productive.

What the research found in general, with its limitations: An earlier analysis of around 500 of the donors showed that most TCR beta V segments appeared in productive rearrangements either about 87% or about 30% of the time, which broadly matched IMGT annotations. Because counts were too low, roughly 16 rarely observed V segments, including chromosome 9 orphons, were left out of the earlier analysis of several hundred of the donors. In both the original and validation cohorts, the classifier was reported to diagnose cytomegalovirus status with high specificity and sensitivity. In a later analysis, HLA-associated TCR beta chains showed more clonal expansion and lower generation probabilities than non-associated chains that were equally common. A further reported finding was that TCR beta sequences accurately predicted the HLA-A and HLA-B alleles for most subjects in the first cohort. Most TCR sequences were seen in very few donors, while some public TCRs were found in many individuals. A few of the identified cytomegalovirus-associated TCR beta chains were confirmed in vitro to be specific for cytomegalovirus antigens. A cluster of highly shared sequence variants was judged likely to be a technical artifact of the sequencing pipeline. According to a later analysis, parvovirus B19, influenza, CMV and Epstein-Barr virus appeared linked to several top co-occurrence clusters. Most CMV-associated TCR beta chains appeared to be HLA-restricted in a later analysis, and the HLA associations seemed to be driven largely by CMV exposure. A later analysis associated about 17,000 TCR beta sequences with specific HLA alleles at a false discovery rate of 0.05. Compared with the approximately 670-donor mean, donors in an Asian-associated ancestry cluster had fewer N-insertions in productive TCRs, according to a later genetic analysis. The authors suggested that the approach could potentially be extended to other disease states and immunological phenotypes. Linkage disequilibrium might explain the correlated functional status among segregating V segments, but an unknown experimental factor could not be excluded. Immune exposure information for the cohort was limited to CMV serostatus. Roughly uniform sequencing depth across donors was assumed in presence/absence analyses, although this assumption may not hold. A later analysis found that TCR association rates varied across HLA loci, with DRB1 alleles showing the most associated TCRs and HLA-C alleles the fewest. When HLA alleles, especially DR and DQ, strongly co-occurred, TCR associations were difficult to assign to individual alleles. The study gave a list of 150 to 200 TCR beta chains associated with cytomegalovirus. Because HLA typing was missing for some donors at each locus, association tests included only the typed subset. This cohort had only TCR beta chains sequenced, and the lack of alpha or paired-chain data limited which features could be detected. Because the 87-base-pair reads could not distinguish some IMGT-functional V segments, including TRBV6-2 and TRBV6-3, those segments were excluded. An association between a missense DCLRE1C variant and V-gene and J-gene trimming of TCR beta chains was found in a later genetic analysis and replicated in an independent cohort.

The cohort was made up of roughly 670 healthy bone marrow donors. At the time of sampling, all cohort members were nominally healthy, though unrecorded immune exposures were likely present. The donor was CMV seronegative and belonged to the group of approximately 320 seronegative cohort members. Every donor gave a peripheral blood sample, and the peripheral blood mononuclear cells from that sample were used for TCR beta sequencing. Genomic DNA was extracted from the blood cell samples with the Qiagen DNeasy Blood Extraction Kit. Turning to this clone: The clone's antigen remains unknown. It has no much larger one-base neighbor in the sample; base qualities were not kept.

Library preparation used the immunoSEQ multiplex PCR assay. For the multiplex PCR, a mixture combining 60 forward primers for TCR Vbeta segments and 13 reverse primers for TCR Jbeta segments was used. A multiplex PCR assay on genomic DNA amplified the CDR3 region of rearranged TCR beta genes. The Illumina HiSeq System was used to sequence the amplified TCR beta libraries as 87-base-pair reads. As for the original processing: Across the 670 or so repertoires, a later analysis counted roughly 77 million unique TCR beta chains, 9.5 million to 13 million of which were shared by at least two donors. Raw reads were error-corrected and collapsed into unique sequences with a nearest-neighbor algorithm that merged closely related sequences to remove PCR and sequencing errors. V, D and J gene segments were assigned by aligning CDR3 sequences to IMGT reference sequences. For a sequence to be retained, at least a six-nucleotide match to both a V gene segment and a J gene segment was required. Rearrangements were classified as productive when the CDR3 lacked stop codons and remained in frame with V and J, and all other rearrangements were classified as non-productive. Following IMGT convention, CDR3 was defined as the stretch from the second conserved V-encoded cysteine up to the conserved J-encoded phenylalanine. In an earlier analysis of 500 to 650 of the donors, sequences lacking an unambiguous match to a single V gene segment were excluded. An earlier analysis of 500 to 600 of the donors classified V segments as functional when productive rearrangements were above 56.7% and as segregating when the standard deviation between donors was above 5%. A statistical classification framework was developed to diagnose cytomegalovirus status using the catalog of TCR beta chain sequences. A later analysis assigned V and J genes by comparing TCR nucleotide sequences with IMGT/GENE-DB human TR gene sequences. The TCRdist pipeline was used in a later analysis to assign CDR3 sequences and most-parsimonious VDJ recombination scenarios. In a later analysis, each TCR beta chain was defined by its CDR3 amino acid sequence together with its V-gene family, and reads without a unique V-gene family were excluded. A later analysis removed over 500 highly shared, low-generation-probability nucleotide sequences to deal with suspected cross-contamination and a sequencing artifact. A later analysis calculated a clonal expansion index for each public chain from normalized within-repertoire ranks of inferred template counts. In a later analysis, generation probabilities were computed using a VDJ recombination model fitted to out-of-frame rearrangements, and the results were checked against IGoR. In a later analysis, hypergeometric tests were used to score TCR-TCR, TCR-HLA and TCR-CMV co-occurrence, with a repertoire-size bias correction applied to TCR pairs. To estimate false discovery rates, a later analysis permuted the HLA or CMV assignments 20 times. In a later analysis, co-occurring TCRs were grouped using DBSCAN, with TCRdist sequence similarity added in when clustering inside HLA-allele-positive subsets. Repertoires with fewer than 30,000 or more than 120,000 public chains were left out of co-occurrence clustering, as were five repertoires with anomalous nucleotide sharing. TCRdb's version of the immuneACCESS table is confined to in-frame rearrangements and falls short of the full clone set. An unresolved V gene accounts for under half of the shortfall where checked; the remainder is of unknown origin. From that table come the V and J calls and clone size; the DNA was used to work out D and trimming. The sample contains about 150,000 clones, nearly 80% of them found a single time. 1.5% to 2% of the sample lies in the top ten.

Looking up the germline V gene yields CDR1 SGHRS and CDR2 YFSETQ. The CDR3 covers 14 residues, taking in both the cysteine and the phenylalanine. CDR3 DNA only is kept here, 42 bases in frame from base 1. The trim is 2 bases for V and 1 base for J, with a gap of 9 bases between the germline ends. Sequencing input: PBMCs. The receptor was isolated from a woman in her twenties or thirties in good health and CMV-seronegative. Here the chain combines TRBV5-1 and TRBJ1-1; the D gene identity is not certain. The sequenced DNA is TGCGCCAGCAGCTTCCGAGGCCCGAACACTGAAGCTTTCTTT. Its protein reads: CASSFRGPNTEAFF.